The T cell receptor (beta chain) under discussion was sequenced for a study of T cell responses to AZD1222 COVID-19 vaccine. Clones were sequenced by immunoSEQ multiplex PCR, and TCRdb holds only the in-frame ones, with some missing. This sample has 100,000 to 150,000 clones, with approximately 88% found just once. CDR3 length: 18 amino acids. Trimming took off 10 bases at V and 1 base at J, with 22 bases between the two ends. In germline, CDR1 is KGHDR, CDR2 SFDVKD. The chain uses TRBV24-1 and TRBJ2-6, with D possibly TRBD1 on 6 matching bases. This TCR derives from an adult in good health. Sequencing was performed on peripheral blood, taken on day 0 of AZD1222 vaccination. This CDR3 is CATTRDKELRSGANVLTF. The CDR3 DNA follows: TGTGCCACAACCCGGGACAAAGAATTAAGGTCTGGGGCCAACGTCCTGACTTTC.